The 28 T cell receptor beta chains below were found in one sample sequenced in a study of OX40 agonist ivuxolimab in advanced cancers. The method was immunoSEQ multiplex PCR; TCRdb's version includes in-frame clones alone and lacks a portion of them. The sample consists of tens of thousands of clones, about 90% of them appearing once. The input for sequencing was CD4+ or CD8+ T cells sorted from blood, taken in a trial of the OX40 agonist ivuxolimab. The source of these receptors is an adult with an advanced solid tumor such as melanoma, head and neck, liver or kidney cancer.

The chain carries TRBV28 and TRBJ2-1, with 10 positions matching TRBD1. Germline V gene sequence: CDR1 MDHEN, CDR2 SYDVKM. J was trimmed by 7 bases and V by 6 bases; bases with no gene match: 12. The CDR3 has 16 residues. CDR3: CASRGPGQGVMNEQFF. CDR3 DNA: TGTGCCAGCAGGGGCCCCGGACAGGGGGTCATGAATGAGCAGTTCTTC.

The chain recombines TRBV2 with TRBJ2-5; TRBD2 aligns across 8 bases. This CDR3 is built from 14 residues. The germline V gene has CDR1 SNHLY and CDR2 FYNNEI. Trimming at V came to 5 bases and at J to 4 bases, leaving 6 bases not matched to a gene. In DNA, the CDR3 is TGTGCCAGCAGTTTAGCGGGGACGGGAGAGACCCAGTACTTC. Protein sequence: CASSLAGTGETQYF.

The chain is built from TRBV2 and TRBJ2-1; 12 bases are shared with TRBD2. Germline CDR1 reads SNHLY; CDR2 reads FYNNEI. J lost 5 bases, V lost 6 bases, and 11 bases had no gene match. CDR3 length: 17 amino acids. In DNA form, the CDR3 reads TGTGCCAGCAGCCCTGGGTTCCTAGCGGGAGGGCACAATGAGCAGTTCTTC. Translation gives CASSPGFLAGGHNEQFF.

The chain carries TRBV15 and TRBJ1-3, with a possible D match to TRBD1 (5 bases). V was pared by 0 bases and J by 5 bases, with 11 bases between. CDR1 is LNHNV and CDR2 is YYDKDF in the germline V gene (reference sequence). The CDR3 is made up of 15 amino acids. In DNA form, the CDR3 reads TGTGCCACCAGCAGAGATCTGGGACCTCGAAACACCATATATTTT. As protein: CATSRDLGPRNTIYF.

In DNA, the CDR3 is TGTGCCAGCAGCTTAAATGGGGGGGATGAAGCTTTCTTT. Its translation is CASSLNGGDEAFF. J is TRBJ1-1 and V is TRBV7-3; TRBD1 might be the D (5 bases). Trimming cost V 1 base and J 7 bases, with 10 bases left between them. The CDR3 sequence is 13 residues long. The germline V gene has CDR1 SGHTA and CDR2 FQGTGA.

This chain joins TRBV5-4 and TRBJ1-3, with 8 nucleotides matching TRBD1. J lost 6 bases, V lost 3 bases, and 2 bases had no gene match. Germline-derived CDR1 and CDR2 are SGHNT and YYREEE (reference sequence). CDR3 length equals 13 residues. In DNA, the CDR3 is TGTGCCAGCAGCTCACAGGGGGTAAACACCATATATTTT. Its protein is CASSSQGVNTIYF.

The gene calls are TRBV6-1 and TRBJ2-7, with D uncertain. The CDR3 length is 12 residues. Germline loops: CDR1 MNHNS, CDR2 SASEGT. V was shortened by 1 base and J by 3 bases, with 4 bases between the two germline ends. This CDR3 is CASSEVRYEQYF. As DNA, the CDR3 is TGTGCCAGCAGTGAAGTTCGCTACGAGCAGTACTTC.

The chain employs TRBV9 and TRBJ2-1, with D perhaps TRBD2 (6 bases). There are 16 residues in the CDR3. The V gene's germline CDR1 is SGDLS and CDR2 YYNGEE. Trimming left V 6 bases short and J 0 bases short, with 16 bases between. DNA for the CDR3: TGTGCCAGCACCCCCCCGGGACTTCCCTCCTACAATGAGCAGTTCTTC. It yields the protein CASTPPGLPSYNEQFF.

The chain employs TRBV6-5 and TRBJ2-3, with 10 bases that match TRBD2. Germline V gene lookup returns CDR1 MNHEY and CDR2 SVGAGI. This CDR3 spans 14 amino acids. V lost 2 bases to trimming and J lost 5 bases; unmatched junction nucleotides: 1. As DNA, the CDR3 is TGTGCCAGCAGTTACGCTAGCGGGGGAGATACGCAGTATTTT. This gives the protein CASSYASGGDTQYF.

J is TRBJ2-7 and V is TRBV7-8; TRBD1 agrees at 9 bases. The germline V gene encodes CDR1 SGHVS and CDR2 FQNEAQ. Unmatched junction bases numbered 9, after V lost 2 bases and J lost 7 bases. CDR3 size: 15 residues. In DNA, the CDR3 is TGTGCCAGCAGCTTAAGTCTGGGACAGGGTTGGGAGCAGTACTTC. Its protein is CASSLSLGQGWEQYF.

This chain links TRBV15 with TRBJ2-7; D remains unclear. This CDR3 spans 15 amino acids. CDR1 and CDR2 from the germline V gene are LNHNV and YYDKDF (reference sequence). V gave up 3 bases and J gave up 0 bases, with 12 bases separating them. The CDR3 sequence is CATSRETHSSYEQYF. The DNA for the CDR3 is TGTGCCACCAGCAGGGAAACCCACAGCTCCTACGAGCAGTACTTC.

This chain connects TRBV19 to TRBJ1-5; D not certain. Germline V lookup: CDR1 LNHDA, CDR2 SQIVND (reference sequence). The CDR3 runs 16 residues. Trimming removed 3 bases at V and 3 bases at J, with 15 bases between. CDR3 in amino acids: CASSINARVPNQPQHF. The CDR3 DNA follows: TGTGCCAGTAGTATTAACGCGAGGGTCCCCAATCAGCCCCAGCATTTT.

In DNA, the CDR3 is TGTGCCAGCTCACCAGGTCAGGCATTACGCACAGATACGCAGTATTTT. Encoded protein: CASSPGQALRTDTQYF. This rearrangement joins TRBV18 to TRBJ2-3; D unclear. The CDR3 sequence is 16 residues long. Trimming cost V 2 bases and J 1 base, with 13 bases left between them. The V gene's germline CDR1 is KGHSH and CDR2 LQKENI.

The J gene is TRBJ2-2, the V gene TRBV28; 7 bases agree with TRBD1. The trim removed 3 bases at V and 0 bases at J, leaving 1 base unmatched. CDR1 and CDR2 (germline): MDHEN, SYDVKM. The CDR3 runs 15 residues. This CDR3 reads CASSLGTANTGELFF. CDR3 coding DNA: TGTGCCAGCAGTTTGGGGACAGCGAACACCGGGGAGCTGTTTTTT.

The V and J genes are TRBV6-1 and TRBJ1-2, with D unclear. The germline V and J ends were trimmed by 3 bases and 1 base, with 18 bases remaining between them. The CDR3 contains 17 residues. Germline V lookup: CDR1 MNHNS, CDR2 SASEGT. The CDR3 DNA reads as TGTGCCAGCAGTGAGGAATGGCGGGTTACCTTTAACTATGGCTACACCTTC. It translates to CASSEEWRVTFNYGYTF.

The chain joins TRBV28 to TRBJ1-2; 8 bases line up with TRBD1. Germline lookup yields CDR1 MDHEN and CDR2 SYDVKM. After removal of 6 bases from V and 7 bases from J, the junction contained 10 bases not matched to a gene. This CDR3 region has 14 residues. The CDR3 bases are TGTGCCAGCAGAAGTGGCCAGGGGGCTCGTGGCTACACCTTC. Translating gives CASRSGQGARGYTF.

The chain is built from TRBV28 and TRBJ1-1; tentative D call: TRBD1 (5 bases). The CDR3 spans 13 residues. V was shortened by 4 bases and J by 6 bases, with 12 bases between the two germline ends. The germline V gene encodes CDR1 MDHEN and CDR2 SYDVKM. CDR3 coding DNA: TGTGCCAGCAGTTACGGGGCGCGGGCTGAAGCTTTCTTT. Residues: CASSYGARAEAFF.

The chain couples TRBV30 to TRBJ2-1; D uncertain. Germline lookup yields CDR1 GTSNPN and CDR2 SVGIG (reference sequence). Trimming removed 8 bases from V and 4 bases from J, with 15 bases in between. This CDR3 is built from 13 residues. The CDR3 is CARTDTPYNEQFF. The DNA of the CDR3 is TGTGCCAGAACGGATACTCCGTACAATGAGCAGTTCTTC.

This chain uses TRBV5-1 with TRBJ2-1, with TRBD2 matching over 9 bases. Germline V gives CDR1 SGHRS, CDR2 YFSETQ. V trimming: 0 bases; J trimming: 1 base; junction bases outside the gene matches: 8. This CDR3 is 18 amino acids long. The CDR3 loop is CASSLDRAGGPSYNEQFF. CDR3 DNA sequence: TGCGCCAGCAGCTTGGATCGGGCGGGAGGGCCGTCCTACAATGAGCAGTTCTTC.

The chain combines TRBV7-2 with TRBJ1-1, with D possibly matching TRBD1 (5 bases). This CDR3 comprises 14 residues. Looked up from germline, CDR1 is SGHTA and CDR2 is FQGNSA. The ends were cut back, 5 bases at V and 3 bases at J, with 13 bases in the middle. This CDR3 reads CASSVQGGDTEAFF. CDR3 nucleotides: TGTGCCAGCAGCGTCCAGGGCGGCGACACTGAAGCTTTCTTT.

V and J are TRBV5-6 and TRBJ1-2; no definite D call. V lost 0 bases to trimming and J lost 0 bases, with 0 bases between them. Germline V lookup: CDR1 SGHDT, CDR2 YYEEEE. CDR3 length: 12 residues. The CDR3 reads CASSLANYGYTF. CDR3 coding DNA: TGTGCCAGCAGCTTGGCTAACTATGGCTACACCTTC. The full variable domain, rest sourced from reference TRBV5-6 and TRBJ1-2, is DAGVTQSPTHLIKTRGQQVTLRCSPKSGHDTVSWYQQALGQGPQFIFQYYEEEERQRGNFPDRFSGHQFPNYSSELNVNALLLGDSALYLCASSLANYGYTFGSGTRLTVV.

This chain links TRBV30 with TRBJ1-4; tentatively, D is TRBD1 (5 bases). The CDR3 runs 14 residues. With 2 bases removed from V and 3 bases from J, the gap between germline ends came to 10 bases. Germline lookup yields CDR1 GTSNPN and CDR2 SVGIG (reference sequence). CDR3: CAWSRGSANEKLFF. DNA of the CDR3: TGTGCCTGGAGTCGGGGGTCGGCTAATGAAAAACTGTTTTTT.

The rearrangement links TRBV9 to TRBJ2-7, with 9 bases matching TRBD1. Germline CDR1 is SGDLS and CDR2 is YYNGEE. The CDR3 sequence is 14 residues long. The junction had 6 bases not matched to a gene; V was cut back by 3 bases and J by 5 bases. CDR3 residues: CASSGGTGNHEQYF. The CDR3 DNA is TGTGCCAGCAGCGGGGGGACAGGGAATCACGAGCAGTACTTC.

The gene calls are TRBV5-1 and TRBJ1-4; TRBD1 aligns across 7 bases. The CDR3 runs 15 residues. CDR1 and CDR2 (germline): SGHRS, YFSETQ. V was clipped by 2 bases and J by 5 bases; unmatched bases: 6. The DNA of the CDR3 is TGCGCCAGCAGCTTAACAGGGGTACCAAATGAAAAACTGTTTTTT. Amino acids: CASSLTGVPNEKLFF.

The V gene is TRBV4-2, the J gene TRBJ2-2; no clear D. Deletions cut 4 bases from V and 1 base from J, with 7 bases between. This CDR3 is 14 amino acids long. Germline loops: CDR1 LGHNA, CDR2 YNFKEQ. The CDR3 here is CASSLFVNTGELFF. CDR3 DNA: TGTGCCAGCAGCCTATTCGTGAACACCGGGGAGCTGTTTTTT.

V usage is TRBV7-6 and J usage is TRBJ2-5; TRBD2 aligns across 9 bases. This CDR3 has 20 residues. The trim removed 5 bases at V and 2 bases at J, leaving 21 bases unmatched. Per germline, CDR1 SGHVS and CDR2 FNYEAQ. DNA of the CDR3: TGTGCCAGCAGCCGCCCAAATCACACGAAGATAGCGGGGGCTCAAGAGACCCAGTACTTC. Translation: CASSRPNHTKIAGAQETQYF.

This chain joins TRBV7-9 and TRBJ1-4; 9 nucleotides line up with TRBD1. The CDR3 length is 14 residues. Germline V gives CDR1 SEHNR, CDR2 FQNEAQ (reference sequence). V was clipped by 6 bases and J by 8 bases; unmatched bases: 7. The CDR3 protein is CASRNRGREEKLFF. The CDR3 DNA is TGTGCCAGCAGGAACAGGGGGCGCGAGGAAAAACTGTTTTTT.

This chain joins TRBV28 and TRBJ2-7, with D possibly matching TRBD2 (6 bases). Trimming shortened V by 8 bases and J by 5 bases, and 16 bases separated the two germline ends. Germline V CDR1 and CDR2: MDHEN, SYDVKM. CDR3 length equals 13 residues. CDR3 coding DNA: TGTGCCAGCGTATTTTCCGGGAGCGACGAGCAGTACTTC. Amino acids: CASVFSGSDEQYF.